A single sample is the source of the 3 T cell receptor beta chains below, sequenced in a study of T-cell reconstitution after alpha-beta-depleted transplantation in children. Unique molecular identifiers featured in how the TCRbeta library was prepared. TCRdb passed the PCR reads through MiXCR, listing each CDR3 protein once. Among about 610,000 distinct CDR3 sequences listed, roughly 10% were seen once. The sample in question was PBMCs from the stem cell graft donor, obtained from the stem cell graft. These receptors originate from a human donor who donated a stem cell graft to a child with acute myeloid leukemia.

The sample holds a few counts of this clonotype. CDR3 loop: CASSPIRGDEQYF. DNA of the CDR3: TGTGCCAGCAGCCCTATCAGGGGGGACGAGCAGTACTTC. The genes are TRBV7-3 and TRBJ2-7; the D gene is possibly TRBD1 (7 bases). Trimming left V 5 bases short and J 5 bases short, with 13 bases between. The CDR3 runs to 13 residues. Germline loops: CDR1 SGHTA, CDR2 FQGTGA.

This clonotype was counted only a few times. The rearrangement joins TRBV4-3 to TRBJ2-7, with TRBD2 matching over 9 bases. The CDR3 is made up of 15 amino acids. Germline assignment: CDR1 LGHNA and CDR2 YSLEER. J gave up 3 bases and V 2 bases, and 5 bases lay outside the gene matches. CDR3 in DNA: TGCGCCAGCAGCCAATCTAGCGGGATCAACTACGAGCAGTACTTC. It specifies CASSQSSGINYEQYF.

In this sample, this clonotype turned up a few times. This chain joins TRBV20-1 and TRBJ2-2, with 10 bases fitting TRBD1. The germline CDR1 and CDR2 sequences are DFQATT and SNEGSKA (reference sequence). Trimming cost V 0 bases and J 6 bases; bases outside gene matches: 10. This CDR3 contains 17 residues. For the CDR3, the DNA is TGCAGTGCTAGAGATGAATTCGGACAGGGGGAGCCCGGGGAGCTGTTTTTT. It codes for CSARDEFGQGEPGELFF.